The clone carrying this T cell receptor (beta chain) occurred many times. The antigen is unknown. This CDR3 has 19 amino acids. Per germline, CDR1 MNHEY and CDR2 SMNVEV (reference sequence). V shed 2 bases, J shed 4 bases, and the junction held 13 bases outside the gene matches. The data originate from a study of human T cells and chemical hapten exposure. Overall study results and limits: Given that the donors had alopecia, their immune response may differ from that seen in healthy people. Expanded TCRs grouped into significantly more large CDR3 similarity clusters than controls produced. TCRs above 1 in 1000 frequency did not change with DPC sensitization.

TCRdb re-analysed the RACE reads in MiXCR, keeping a single row per CDR3 protein. This repertoire shows 40,000 to 50,000 distinct CDR3 sequences, 4% found once; its top ten account for 20% to 30%. As for time point: patch test 1, 2 weeks after DPC sensitization. The treatment is: therapeutic diphenylcyclopropenone sensitization with weekly scalp DPC. Whole blood that had not been fractionated was the source of extracted total RNA. Researchers sampled blood before each patch test went on. The chain recombines TRBV27 with TRBJ2-3, with 12 bases matching TRBD2. Specimen: whole blood, collected in connection with sensitization to the hapten diphenylcyclopropenone (DPC). The TCR originated in a man between 50 and 59 years old with alopecia areata. Some clones in this sample may be carry-over from other donors' samples. As DNA, the CDR3 is TGTGCCAGCAGTTTACGACCCTCTCGACTAGCGGGAGTGGCAGATACGCAGTATTTT. Translated, it gives CASSLRPSRLAGVADTQYF.